The 9 T cell receptor beta chains reported below all come from one sample, sequenced in a study of T cell responses to AZD1222 COVID-19 vaccine. Some clones are missing from TCRdb's copy, which holds only in-frame ones; the method was immunoSEQ multiplex PCR. The sample comprises around 99,000 clones, roughly 86% of which are singletons, and around 4.5% rests with the top ten. The sample in question was peripheral blood, obtained 28 days after the second AZD1222 dose. These receptors were collected from an adult who received the AZD1222 COVID-19 vaccine.

This clone showed up just once. J is TRBJ2-5 and V is TRBV29-1; no definite D call. V was pared by 8 bases and J by 1 base, with 11 bases between. Germline V gives CDR1 SQVTM, CDR2 ANQGSEA. The CDR3 is made up of 12 amino acids. CDR3 sequence: CSYITSQETQYF. The CDR3 region has the DNA TGCAGCTATATTACAAGCCAAGAGACCCAGTACTTC.

This chain connects TRBV9 to TRBJ2-1; possibly TRBD2 for D (5 bases). Trimming took 0 bases from V and 7 from J, leaving 8 bases between them. The CDR3 has 13 amino acids. CDR1 is SGDLS and CDR2 is YYNGEE in the germline V gene. The CDR3 coding sequence is TGTGCCAGCAGCGTAGCTACGGGAAATGAGCAGTTCTTC. Amino acid sequence: CASSVATGNEQFF.

The chain employs TRBV7-2 and TRBJ2-5; 9 positions agree with TRBD2. Germline CDR1 SGHTA, CDR2 FQGNSA. The CDR3 runs 15 residues. The junction had 2 bases not matched to a gene; V was cut back by 3 bases and J by 0 bases. The CDR3 DNA follows: TGTGCCAGCAGCTTCGCGGGAGGGTACCAAGAGACCCAGTACTTC. It codes for CASSFAGGYQETQYF.

This clone appeared once. V usage is TRBV13 and J usage is TRBJ2-7; 10 bases are shared with TRBD2. The CDR3 covers 16 residues. Germline CDR1 PRHDT, CDR2 FYEKMQ (reference sequence). The V and J ends lost 3 bases and 2 bases, in that order; junction bases with no gene match: 7. The CDR3 loop is CASSLGGLAEAYEQYF. The DNA of the CDR3 is TGTGCCAGCAGCTTGGGAGGACTAGCGGAAGCCTACGAGCAGTACTTC.

There are a few counts of this clone. This chain connects TRBV4-3 to TRBJ1-2; possibly TRBD1 for D (5 bases). Trimming shortened V by 0 bases and J by 5 bases, and 13 bases separated the two germline ends. There are 15 residues in the CDR3. Per germline, CDR1 LGHNA and CDR2 YSLEER. CDR3 coding DNA: TGCGCCAGCAGCCAAGATGGAGGGGCGGATTATGGCTACACCTTC. Protein: CASSQDGGADYGYTF.

This chain links TRBV15 with TRBJ2-3, with D tentatively TRBD2 (5 bases). The length of the CDR3 is 14 residues. Trimming took 1 base from V and 3 from J, leaving 8 bases between them. From germline, CDR1 is LNHNV and CDR2 YYDKDF (reference sequence). CDR3 nucleotide sequence: TGTGCCACCAGCAGAGCAAGGGAGACAGATACGCAGTATTTT. It codes for CATSRARETDTQYF.

The J gene is TRBJ1-4, the V gene TRBV3-1 (or the pseudogene TRBV3-2), with TRBD1 as a possible D gene (5 bases). The CDR3 has 14 residues. V was shortened by 0 bases and J by 8 bases, with 10 bases between the two germline ends. CDR1 is LGHDT and CDR2 is YNNKEL in the germline V gene (reference sequence). The CDR3 DNA reads TGTGCCAGCAGCCAAGATCCAGGGTTCGAAAAACTGTTTTTT. Protein: CASSQDPGFEKLFF.

The J gene is TRBJ1-5, the V gene TRBV30, with 8 positions matching TRBD1. CDR1 and CDR2 from the germline V gene are GTSNPN and SVGIG (reference sequence). This CDR3 has 15 residues. With 0 bases clipped from V and 7 bases from J, the junction kept 8 bases outside the gene matches. For the CDR3, the DNA is TGTGCCTGGAGTGTATGGCAGGGGGCTGGCCAGCCCCAGCATTTT. The encoded protein is CAWSVWQGAGQPQHF.

This clone was counted a few times. Written as DNA, the CDR3 is TGTGCCTGGAGTACCGGGACAGGGTGGTACGAGCAGTACTTC. This codes for CAWSTGTGWYEQYF. This rearrangement joins TRBV30 to TRBJ2-7, with TRBD1 matching 9 bases. CDR3 size: 14 residues. Germline loops: CDR1 GTSNPN, CDR2 SVGIG (reference sequence). The V gene end was trimmed by 2 bases and the J gene end by 4 bases; junction bases not matched to a gene: 6. The complete variable domain, with remaining parts taken from reference TRBV30 and TRBJ2-7, reads SQTIHQWPATLVQPVGSPLSLECTVEGTSNPNLYWYRQAAGRGLQLLFYSVGIGQISSEVPQNLSASRPQDRQFILSSKKLLLSDSGFYLCAWSTGTGWYEQYFGPGTRLTVT.